The source of this TCR beta chain is a study of Graves' ophthalmopathy and Graves' hyperthyroidism. On this clonotype: Its ends do not fully match the called genes, so a read error is possible.

This CDR3 has 13 amino acids. CDR1 is DFQATT and CDR2 is SNEGSKA in the germline V gene (reference sequence). The study amplified TCR beta CDR3 regions using RNA transcripts. Scientists carried out first-round RT-PCR using HTBI primers and then a second-round multiplex PCR. TCRdb ran MiXCR on the multiplex PCR reads and lists one entry per CDR3 protein. Among about 220,000 distinct CDR3 sequences listed, roughly 21% were seen once. Sequencing input: peripheral blood. This clonotype was obtained from a woman in her forties or fifties with Graves' ophthalmopathy. The rearrangement joins TRBV20-1 to TRBJ2-2, with D possibly TRBD2 on 6 matching bases. The CDR3 loop is CSARDLKAGGLFF. The CDR3 DNA reads TGCAGTGCTAGAGATCTTAAGGCCGGGGGGCTGTTTTTT.